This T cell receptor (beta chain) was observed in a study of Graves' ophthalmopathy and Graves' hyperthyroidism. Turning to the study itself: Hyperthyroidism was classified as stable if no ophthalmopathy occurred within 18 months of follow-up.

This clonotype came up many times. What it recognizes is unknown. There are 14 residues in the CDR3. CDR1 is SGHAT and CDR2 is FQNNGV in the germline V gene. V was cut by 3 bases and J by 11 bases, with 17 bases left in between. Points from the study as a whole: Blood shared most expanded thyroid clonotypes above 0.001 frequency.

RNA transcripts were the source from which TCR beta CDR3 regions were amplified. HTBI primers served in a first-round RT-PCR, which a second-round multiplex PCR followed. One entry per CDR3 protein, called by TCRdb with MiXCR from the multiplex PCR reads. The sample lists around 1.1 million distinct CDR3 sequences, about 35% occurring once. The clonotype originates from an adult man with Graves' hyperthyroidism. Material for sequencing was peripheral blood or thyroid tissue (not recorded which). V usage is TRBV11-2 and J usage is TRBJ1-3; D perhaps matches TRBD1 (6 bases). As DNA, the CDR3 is TGTGCCAGCAGCTTGCTTACAAATGAGGGGGCCATATATTTT. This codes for CASSLLTNEGAIYF.